Below, 10 T cell receptor beta chains from the same sample are listed, as sequenced in a study of T cell responses to AZD1222 COVID-19 vaccine (dated by TCRdb to about 2021). Library construction relied on the immunoSEQ multiplex PCR assay. TCRdb limited this immuneACCESS table to in-frame rearrangements with V and J called. A share of clones is missing; checked studies link under half to unresolved V genes, and the rest is unexplained. In all, the sample holds under 150,000 clones, and more than 65% of those were seen once. Roughly a quarter of the sample rests with the top ten. The intended sense of this specimen's time point label: about 28 days (+/-7) after the second vaccine dose. The sample was peripheral blood, taken 28 days after the second AZD1222 dose. These TCRs come from an adult who received the AZD1222 COVID-19 vaccine.

The chain recombines TRBV27 with TRBJ1-2; TRBD1 matches 9 bases. The CDR3 extends over 17 amino acids. Losses at the gene ends were 6 bases for V and 5 bases for J; bases not matched to a gene: 16. Germline lookup yields CDR1 MNHEY and CDR2 SMNVEV (reference sequence). This chain's CDR3 is CASRPGTGLIRWYGYTF. CDR3 DNA sequence: TGTGCCAGCAGGCCCGGGACAGGGCTCATCCGGTGGTATGGCTACACCTTC.

The chain is built from TRBV14 and TRBJ1-2; D perhaps matches TRBD1 (5 bases). The V gene lost 0 bases and the J gene lost 3 bases, with 17 bases spanning the gap. Germline V gives CDR1 SGHDN, CDR2 FVKESK. This CDR3 is 17 amino acids long. The CDR3 loop is CASSQDGYRPGYYGYTF. The CDR3 bases are TGTGCCAGCAGCCAAGATGGATACAGGCCTGGTTACTATGGCTACACCTTC. The whole variable domain, remainder taken from reference TRBV14 and TRBJ1-2, is EAGVTQFPSHSVIEKGQTVTLRCDPISGHDNLYWYRRVMGKEIKFLLHFVKESKQDESGMPNNRFLAERTGGTYSTLKVQPAELEDSGVYFCASSQDGYRPGYYGYTFGSGTRLTVV.

The CDR3 spells CASSAGARAINNEQFF. The CDR3 DNA is TGTGCCAGCAGTGCTGGGGCGCGGGCTATCAATAATGAGCAGTTCTTC. The chain employs TRBV2 and TRBJ2-1; the D gene could be TRBD1 or TRBD2 (5 bases each). Germline V gene sequence: CDR1 SNHLY, CDR2 FYNNEI. With 4 bases removed from V and 7 bases from J, the gap between germline ends came to 20 bases. This CDR3 region has 16 residues.

V usage is TRBV29-1 and J usage is TRBJ2-3; 12 bases line up with TRBD2. This CDR3 is 17 amino acids long. The trim removed 6 bases at V and 0 bases at J, leaving 10 bases unmatched. Germline V gene lookup returns CDR1 SQVTM and CDR2 ANQGSEA. The CDR3 DNA sequence: TGCAGCGTGCAACCTGGACTAGCGGGGATGAGCACAGATACGCAGTATTTT. Protein product: CSVQPGLAGMSTDTQYF.

Notes on this clone: In the same sample, other DNA sequences code for this CDR3. The chain has TRBV7-8 and TRBJ1-1; D not certain. V was trimmed by 1 base and J by 1 base, leaving 10 bases between them. The CDR3 is 15 amino acids. CDR1 SGHVS and CDR2 FQNEAQ come from the germline V gene. CDR3 amino acids: CASSLVRTPNTEAFF. In DNA, the CDR3 is TGTGCCAGCAGCTTAGTTAGAACCCCGAACACTGAAGCTTTCTTT.

The chain carries TRBV7-2 and TRBJ1-1; tentatively, D is TRBD1 (5 bases). V lost 5 bases and J 1 base, leaving 8 bases between the germline ends. This CDR3 region has 13 residues. Looked up from germline, CDR1 is SGHTA and CDR2 is FQGNSA. CDR3 protein: CASSNTGNTEAFF. The CDR3 nucleotides read TGTGCCAGCAGCAATACAGGGAACACTGAAGCTTTCTTT.

This clone was counted between two and nine times. This sequence joins TRBV3-1 (or the pseudogene TRBV3-2) and TRBJ2-5; D possibly matches TRBD1 or TRBD2 (5 bases each). There are 14 residues in the CDR3. In germline, CDR1 is LGHDT, CDR2 YNNKEL (reference sequence). Trimming took 4 bases from V and 4 from J, leaving 13 bases between them. CDR3 nucleotides: TGTGCCAGCAGCCTTGGTGAGAGGGGAGAGACCCAGTACTTC. Translated: CASSLGERGETQYF.

Here the CDR3 DNA reads TGCAGCGTTGAATCCCCCCAGGGCGGCGAAAAACTGTTTTTT. The encoded protein is CSVESPQGGEKLFF. This chain joins TRBV29-1 and TRBJ1-4; possibly TRBD1 for D (5 bases). Looked up from germline, CDR1 is SQVTM and CDR2 is ANQGSEA. The CDR3 spans 14 residues. V was shortened by 2 bases and J by 8 bases, with 15 bases between the two germline ends.

This chain connects TRBV6-1 to TRBJ1-1, with D hard to call. Trimming shortened V by 1 base and J by 4 bases, and 10 bases separated the two germline ends. CDR1 is MNHNS and CDR2 is SASEGT in the germline V gene. The CDR3 consists of 14 residues. The CDR3 loop is CASSEERSSTEAFF. For the CDR3, the DNA is TGTGCCAGCAGTGAAGAAAGGTCGAGCACTGAAGCTTTCTTT.

Remarks on this clone: Compared with germline, one end of the junction differs, possibly owing to a read error. CDR3 coding DNA: TGTGCCAGCAGATTATCCGGCTACGAGCAGTACTTC. Its protein product is CASRLSGYEQYF. This rearrangement joins TRBV28 to TRBJ2-7, with D uncertain. This CDR3 region has 12 residues. In germline, CDR1 is MDHEN, CDR2 SYDVKM. The whole variable domain, filled in from reference TRBV28 and TRBJ2-7, reads DVKVTQSSRYLVKRTGEKVFLECVQDMDHENMFWYRQDPGLGLRLIYFSYDVKMKEKGDIPEGYSVSREKKERFSLILESASTNQTSMYLCASRLSGYEQYFGPGTRLTVT.